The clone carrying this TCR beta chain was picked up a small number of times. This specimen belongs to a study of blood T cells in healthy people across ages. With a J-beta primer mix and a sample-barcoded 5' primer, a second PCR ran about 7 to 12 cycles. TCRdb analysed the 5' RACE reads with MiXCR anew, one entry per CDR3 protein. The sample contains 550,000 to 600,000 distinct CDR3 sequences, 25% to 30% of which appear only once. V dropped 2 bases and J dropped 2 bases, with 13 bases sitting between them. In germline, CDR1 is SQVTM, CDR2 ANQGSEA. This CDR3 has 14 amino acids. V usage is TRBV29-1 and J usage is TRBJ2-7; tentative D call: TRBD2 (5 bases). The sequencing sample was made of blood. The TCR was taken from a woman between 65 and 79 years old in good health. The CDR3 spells CSVEKTGKAYEQYF. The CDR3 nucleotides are TGCAGCGTTGAAAAGACCGGGAAGGCCTACGAGCAGTACTTC.